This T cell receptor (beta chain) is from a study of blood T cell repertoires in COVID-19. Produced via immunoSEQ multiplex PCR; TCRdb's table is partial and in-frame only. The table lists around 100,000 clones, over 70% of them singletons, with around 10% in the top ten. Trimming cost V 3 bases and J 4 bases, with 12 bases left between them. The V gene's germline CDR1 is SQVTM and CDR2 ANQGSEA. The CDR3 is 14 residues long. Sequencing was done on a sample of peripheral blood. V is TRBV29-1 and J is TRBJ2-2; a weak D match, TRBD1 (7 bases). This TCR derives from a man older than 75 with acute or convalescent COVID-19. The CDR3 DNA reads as TGCAGCGTTGAGCTCAGGGGGGCCACCGGGGAGCTGTTTTTT. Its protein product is CSVELRGATGELFF.